The source of this T cell receptor (beta chain) is a study of T cells in Graves' hyperthyroidism and ophthalmopathy. Deletions cut 3 bases from V and 3 bases from J, with 9 bases between. The CDR3 runs to 14 residues. From RNA transcripts, TCR beta CDR3 regions were amplified. An initial round of RT-PCR targeting the TCR CDR3 relied on the HTBI primer set. TCRdb processed the multiplex PCR reads anew with MiXCR; each CDR3 protein has one entry. The table shows roughly 580,000 distinct CDR3 sequences, with around 45% occurring only once. The chain recombines TRBV12-3 or TRBV12-4 with TRBJ1-5, with D unclear. The TCR comes from a young woman with Graves' hyperthyroidism. The sequenced sample consisted of peripheral blood or thyroid tissue (not recorded which). CDR3: CASSLRGFNQPQHF. DNA for the CDR3: TGTGCCAGCAGTTTGCGAGGGTTCAATCAGCCCCAGCATTTT.